Reported below is one TCR beta chain. Antigen unknown. A junction end diverges from the germline sequence, so it may reflect a read error. This record belongs to a study of cytomegalovirus exposure and HLA in healthy donors. Study outcomes and limitations: It is likely that the observed cluster of highly shared sequence variants was a sequencing artifact.

Germline V gene sequence: CDR1 SSHAT, CDR2 FNYEAQ (reference sequence). The length of the CDR3 is 13 residues. The PCR contained 60 Vbeta and 13 Jbeta primers. Sequencing was performed with immunoSEQ multiplex PCR; in TCRdb, only in-frame clones are kept and a portion is missing. The sample has more than 70,000 clones; about two thirds are singletons. The gene calls are TRBV7-7 and TRBJ2-1; D unresolved. The specimen was PBMCs. This TCR came from a man in his forties or fifties in good health and CMV-seropositive. The CDR3 coding sequence is TGTGCTAGCAGCTCGGGTCATGACAATGAGCAGTTCTTC. It encodes CASSSGHDNEQFF.